This entry lists 3 T cell receptor beta chains sequenced from one sample in a study of blood T cells in healthy people across ages. The authors ran a second PCR of roughly 6 to 12 cycles using a sample-barcoded 5' primer and a J-beta primer mix. TCRdb recomputed calls from the 5' RACE reads with MiXCR, one row per CDR3 protein. The sample records over a million distinct CDR3 sequences, approximately 42% being singletons. Material: blood. The receptor source for this set is a woman aged 18-35 years in good health.

The chain joins TRBV5-6 to TRBJ2-1, with TRBD2 matching over 8 bases. Germline trimming cut 9 bases from V and 4 bases from J; bases unmatched to any gene: 6. The germline V gene encodes CDR1 SGHDT and CDR2 YYEEEE. This CDR3 has 13 amino acids. CDR3 nucleotides: TGTGCCACCACGGGACTAGATTACAATGAGCAGTTCTTC. It yields the protein CATTGLDYNEQFF.

Regarding this clonotype: This may stem from a read error, because a much larger clone lies one nucleotide away. The chain couples TRBV29-1 to TRBJ2-7, with 8 bases lining up with TRBD1. This CDR3 contains 13 residues. Germline V gene sequence: CDR1 SQVTM, CDR2 ANQGSEA. V lost 7 bases, J lost 7 bases, and 12 bases stayed unmatched. CDR3 loop: CSAGTGHYNEQYF. In DNA form, the CDR3 reads TGCAGCGCTGGGACAGGTCATTACAATGAGCAGTACTTC.

This clonotype was observed a few times. V is TRBV2 and J is TRBJ2-7; D is perhaps TRBD2 (5 bases). This CDR3 comprises 15 residues. V gave up 4 bases and J gave up 2 bases, with 15 bases separating them. Germline CDR1 SNHLY, CDR2 FYNNEI. The CDR3 DNA is TGTGCCAGCAGTGTTGAGGCAGTGACTACCTACGAGCAGTACTTC. Its protein is CASSVEAVTTYEQYF.